What follows describes a single T cell receptor beta chain. This CDR3 comprises 15 residues. CDR1 WNHNN and CDR2 SYGVQD come from the germline V gene (reference sequence). With 3 bases clipped from V and 3 bases from J, the junction kept 5 bases outside the gene matches. This sample is part of a study of beta chain features in type 1 diabetes. Isolated RNA was reverse transcribed in full, so expressed TCRB transcripts were sequenced. Libraries were prepared by immunoSEQ multiplex PCR; TCRdb keeps only in-frame clonotypes and omits some of them. The table includes fewer than 250,000 clones, about 71% detected once.

The rearrangement links TRBV10-1 to TRBJ2-5, with 9 bases fitting TRBD1. The specimen sequenced was naive CD4+ T cells from blood. The sequence derives from a man aged 25-40 years in good health. The CDR3 sequence is CASSDPGTGKETQYF. CDR3 DNA: TGCGCCAGCAGTGACCCGGGGACAGGGAAAGAGACCCAGTACTTC.